This T cell receptor (beta chain) is from a study of PD-1 blockade in classical Hodgkin lymphoma. Regarding this clone: The antigen is not known.

Sequenced by immunoSEQ multiplex PCR; TCRdb stores in-frame clones only, minus some. The sample gives 11,000 to 15,000 clones, 82% of which show up once; about 4.2% is in the top ten. V lost 0 bases and J lost 6, with 8 bases in between. The CDR3 contains 13 residues. Germline V gene data show CDR1 as LGHNA and CDR2 as YSLEER. Each patient relapsed following autologous stem cell transplantation, and prior brentuximab vedotin exposure differed. Patients showed best responses of complete response, partial response or progressive disease. The study's findings and limits: After ASCT, patients who started nivolumab under 1 year later were excluded.

The sequences come from peripheral blood mononuclear cells (PBMCs), collected at baseline. The receptor comes from a human donor with classical Hodgkin lymphoma. This chain connects TRBV4-3 to TRBJ1-2; D ambiguous. The CDR3 DNA follows: TGCGCCAGCAGCCAAGACGGCGCGCATGGCTACACCTTC. This codes for CASSQDGAHGYTF.